This T cell receptor beta chain was observed in a study of T cell clonotyping in hematopoietic cell transplantation (dated by TCRdb to the early 2020s). As for the study more broadly: A total of some 130 blood samples were gathered in the study from under 40 consecutive transplant recipients along with their related donors. Recruitment of patients ran from 2015 to early 2017, and follow-up continued until late 2020 or until death. On the study overall, not on this receptor specifically: After transplant, TCR diversity in recipients dropped, and pathologically expanded clonotypes climbed progressively between day 30 and day 180. Broader TCR repertoire diversity after transplant was predicted by Inverse Simpson Index values from donors and from recipients before transplant. Just a small fraction of recipient repertoires overlapped with donor repertoires, and more than 95% appeared de novo at the given depth. The sample size was limited and the cells went unsorted, which meant the CD4 and CD8 repertoire contributions could not be told apart.

With the immunoSEQ assay, which is a bias-controlled multiplex PCR relying on V- and J-specific primers, TCR beta CDR3 regions were amplified from genomic DNA. In a second PCR step, a proprietary barcode and Illumina adapter sequences were attached to the CDR3 amplicons. An Illumina MiSeq instrument was used for sequencing of the CDR3 libraries. The study's processing was this. Export and quality control were handled in immunoSEQ Analyzer 3.0, while downstream analyses relied on R Bioconductor and Immunarch. Only productive rearrangements in the normalized downsampled data set went into calculating the repertoire metrics. Clonotypes larger than 5 templates in the normalized cohort were defined as pathologically expanded. Repertoire diversity was measured with the Inverse Simpson Index. The non-normalized data set was used for CMV-specificity analyses so that all clonotypes could be captured. Drawn from immuneACCESS, this table holds only the in-frame rearrangements with V and J called that TCRdb kept. Clones are partly lost; checked studies trace under half to an unresolved V gene and leave the rest unexplained. That table supplies the V and J calls and clone size; D and trimming were determined from the DNA. The sample data list a few thousand clones, and approximately 96% of these were observed just once. The ten largest clones take up 2.5% to 3% of the sample.

Regarding this clone: No cognate antigen has been identified for it. It has no much larger one-base neighbor in the sample; base qualities were not kept.

In light of the paper, this sample's time point label describes: 100 days after allo-HCT. Blood from recipients was drawn roughly 28 days before transplant, then again at days 30, 100 and 180 after transplant. Nuclei Lysis Solution was used to extract genomic DNA from fresh or cryopreserved unfractionated peripheral blood mononuclear cells. Trimming costs V 6 bases and J 4 bases, and their ends lie 12 bases apart. CDR3 length: 13 amino acids, cysteine to phenylalanine. Only CDR3 DNA is held: 39 bases, read in frame from base 1. Reading the germline V gene gives CDR1 SGHVS and CDR2 FQNEAQ. The chain joins TRBV7-8 to TRBJ1-1, with the D gene uncertain. The source was PBMCs, collected 100 days after allogeneic stem cell transplant. The clonotype was recovered from a male patient aged 40-50 years who had an allogeneic stem cell transplant from a related donor, so the T cells may come from the graft donor. Some clones in this sample may be carry-over from other donors' samples. The CDR3 in this case is CASRRPGTTEAFF. The nucleotide sequence is TGTGCCAGCAGGAGACCGGGAACCACTGAAGCTTTCTTT. Supplemented by the reference TRBV7-8 and TRBJ1-1 proteins around the CDR3, the complete variable domain is GAGVSQSPRYKVAKRGQDVALRCDPISGHVSLFWYQQALGQGPEFLTYFQNEAQLDKSGLPSDRFFAERPEGSVSTLKIQRTQQEDSAVYLCASRRPGTTEAFFGQGTRLTVV.